The following is a T cell receptor (beta chain) sequence with its context. No cognate antigen has been identified for it. No base quality values were provided; no much bigger clone lies one nucleotide off. Participants in the prospective study were enrolled through a virtual design, were aged roughly 18 to 90 years, and lived in 24 United States geographic areas. Cohort assignment in the prospective study relied on participant-reported clinical history from a screening survey and a study questionnaire. In the prospective study, whole blood, serum and a nasopharyngeal or oropharyngeal swab were collected from each participant by mobile phlebotomists. Over a roughly 2-month period, participants in the prospective study had the option of providing additional blood draws and questionnaires. Blood samples from the prospective study were shipped frozen or at room temperature prior to DNA extraction. This entry comes from a study of blood T cell repertoires in COVID-19 (dated by TCRdb to about 2020). At the level of the whole study: For ImmuneRACE Cohort 3, a participant was defined as recovered based on two consecutive negative NP/OP PCR tests, clearance by a healthcare professional, or resolution of symptoms. The repertoires were released in a freely available public database meant as a resource for research on the immune response to SARS-CoV-2. Samples came from the ongoing ImmuneRACE study (first 160 participants) plus 1,254 subjects from 6 global collaborators. Subjects who had been exposed to COVID-19, were actively infected with it, or had recovered from it provided the deeply sampled blood TCRbeta repertoires that made up the dataset. The prospective study material was composed of cDNA or gDNA derived from T cells, B-cell-depleted T cells, or PBMCs. Sample metadata almost always included a de-identified subject ID, COVID-19 status, age in years and sex. Where available, HLA class I and class II types were obtained from metadata supplied by the sample provider rather than from assay-based typing. Collaborator samples came from the United States, Italy and Spain and covered acute and convalescent phases of COVID-19.

TCRbeta CDR3 regions were amplified from genomic DNA by means of the immunoSEQ Assay, a bias-controlled multiplex PCR. In the source study's methods: Nucleated cell counts per sample were estimated from amplification of reference gene primers within the assay. Sequence reads were collapsed and filtered to measure the absolute abundance of every unique TCRbeta CDR3 rearrangement. For each sample, productive Simpson clonality was calculated by taking the square root of Simpson's diversity index across productive rearrangements. The immuneACCESS repertoire file appears here via TCRdb, limited to in-frame rearrangements. These files lack a portion of the clones; in checked studies, under half of the deficit traces to unresolved V genes, and the cause of the others is not known. For V, J and clone size, that table is used; D and trimming come from the DNA. This sample has about 400,000 clones in its table, and around 87% of those were observed once. Jointly, the top ten make up roughly 1.9% of the sample.

General findings and caveats noted by the study authors: The quantity of clinical and demographic metadata differed by source and by participant and was supplied without curation.

Looking up the germline V gene yields CDR1 SGDLS and CDR2 YYNGEE. For this chain, trimming is 3 bases at the V end and 3 bases at the J end, and the number of junction bases without a gene match is 5. There are 15 amino acids in the CDR3, from cysteine to phenylalanine inclusive. Only the CDR3 DNA is retained, 45 bases long and in frame from the first base. Sequencing was done on a sample of PBMCs or T cells enriched from blood (not recorded which). The chain uses TRBV9 and TRBJ2-2, with 7 bases matching TRBD1. The receptor comes from a man aged 40-50 years in a cohort exposed to, infected with or recovered from COVID-19 (not recorded which). The CDR3: CASSATGVDTGELFF. The DNA reads as follows: TGTGCCAGCAGCGCTACAGGGGTGGACACCGGGGAGCTGTTTTTT.